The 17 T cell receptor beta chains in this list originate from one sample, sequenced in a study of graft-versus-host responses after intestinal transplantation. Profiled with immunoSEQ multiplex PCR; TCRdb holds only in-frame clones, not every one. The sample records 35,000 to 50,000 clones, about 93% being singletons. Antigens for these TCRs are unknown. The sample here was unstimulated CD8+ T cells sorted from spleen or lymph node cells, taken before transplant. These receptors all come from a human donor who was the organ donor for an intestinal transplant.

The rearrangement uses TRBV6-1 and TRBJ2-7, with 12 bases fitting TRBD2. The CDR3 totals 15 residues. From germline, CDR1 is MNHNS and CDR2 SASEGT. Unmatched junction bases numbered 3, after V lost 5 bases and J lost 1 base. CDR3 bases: TGTGCCAGCAGTATTCTAGCGGGAGGGTCCTACGAGCAGTACTTC. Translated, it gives CASSILAGGSYEQYF.

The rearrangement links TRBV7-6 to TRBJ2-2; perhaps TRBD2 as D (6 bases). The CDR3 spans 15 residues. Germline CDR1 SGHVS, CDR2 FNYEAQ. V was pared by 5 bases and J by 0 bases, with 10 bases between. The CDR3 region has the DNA TGTGCCAGCAGCCTCGGGACTGCGAACACCGGGGAGCTGTTTTTT. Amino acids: CASSLGTANTGELFF.

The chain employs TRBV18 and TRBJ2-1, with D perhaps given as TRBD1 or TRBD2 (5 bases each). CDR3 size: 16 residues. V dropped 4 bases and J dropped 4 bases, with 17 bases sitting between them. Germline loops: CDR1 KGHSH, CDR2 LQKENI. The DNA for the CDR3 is TGTGCCAGCTCACACAGACTCAGGGACGGTTACAATGAGCAGTTCTTC. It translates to CASSHRLRDGYNEQFF.

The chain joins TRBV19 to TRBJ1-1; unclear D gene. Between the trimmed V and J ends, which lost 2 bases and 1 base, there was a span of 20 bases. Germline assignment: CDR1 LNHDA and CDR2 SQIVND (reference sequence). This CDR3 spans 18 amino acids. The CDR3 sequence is CASSIKPWALWTNTEAFF. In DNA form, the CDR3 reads TGTGCCAGTAGTATAAAGCCCTGGGCCCTATGGACGAACACTGAAGCTTTCTTT.

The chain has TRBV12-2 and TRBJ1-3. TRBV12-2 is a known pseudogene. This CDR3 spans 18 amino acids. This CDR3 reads CASRLSPPTGGAGNTIYF. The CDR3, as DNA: TGTGCAAGTCGCTTAAGCCCCCCTACGGGGGGCGCGGGAAACACCATATATTTT.

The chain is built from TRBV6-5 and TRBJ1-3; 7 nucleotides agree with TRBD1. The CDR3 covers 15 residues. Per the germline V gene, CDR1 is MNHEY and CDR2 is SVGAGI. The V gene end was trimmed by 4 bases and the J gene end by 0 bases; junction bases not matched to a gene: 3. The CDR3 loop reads CASSSGQTSGNTIYF. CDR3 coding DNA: TGTGCCAGCAGTTCGGGACAGACCTCTGGAAACACCATATATTTT.

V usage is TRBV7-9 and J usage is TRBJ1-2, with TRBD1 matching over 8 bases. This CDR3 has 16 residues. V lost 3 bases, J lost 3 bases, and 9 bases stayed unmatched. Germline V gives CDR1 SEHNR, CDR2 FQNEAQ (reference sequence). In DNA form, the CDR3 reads TGTGCCAGCAGCTTTACCCGGACAGGGCAAGACTATGGCTACACCTTC. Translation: CASSFTRTGQDYGYTF.

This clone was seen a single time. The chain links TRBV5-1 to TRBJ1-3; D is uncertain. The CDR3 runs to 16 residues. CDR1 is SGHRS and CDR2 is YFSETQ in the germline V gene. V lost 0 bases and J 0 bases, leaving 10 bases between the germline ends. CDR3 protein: CASSLEGPSSGNTIYF. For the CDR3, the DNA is TGCGCCAGCAGCTTGGAAGGACCCAGCTCTGGAAACACCATATATTTT. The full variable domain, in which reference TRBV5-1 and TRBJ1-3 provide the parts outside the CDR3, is KAGVTQTPRYLIKTRGQQVTLSCSPISGHRSVSWYQQTPGQGLQFLFEYFSETQRNKGNFPGRFSGRQFSNSRSEMNVSTLELGDSALYLCASSLEGPSSGNTIYFGEGSWLTVV.

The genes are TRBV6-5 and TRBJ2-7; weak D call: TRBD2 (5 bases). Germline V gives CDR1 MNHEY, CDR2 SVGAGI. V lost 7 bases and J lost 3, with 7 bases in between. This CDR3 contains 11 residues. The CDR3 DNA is TGTGCCAGCATGGCGGGCTACGAGCAGTACTTC. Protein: CASMAGYEQYF.

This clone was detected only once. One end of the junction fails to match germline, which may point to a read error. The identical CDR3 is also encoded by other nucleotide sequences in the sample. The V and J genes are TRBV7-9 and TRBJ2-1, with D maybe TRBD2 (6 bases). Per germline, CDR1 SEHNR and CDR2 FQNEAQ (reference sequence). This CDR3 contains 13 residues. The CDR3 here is CASSEDYQNEQFF. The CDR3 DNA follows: TGTGCCAGCAGCGAGGACTACCAAAATGAGCAATTCTTC.

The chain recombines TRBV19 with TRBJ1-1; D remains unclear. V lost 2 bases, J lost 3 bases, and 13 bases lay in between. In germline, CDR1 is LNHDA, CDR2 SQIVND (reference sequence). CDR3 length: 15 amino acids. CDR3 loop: CASSINRRPDTEAFF. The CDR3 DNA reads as TGTGCCAGTAGTATAAACAGACGCCCGGACACTGAAGCTTTCTTT.

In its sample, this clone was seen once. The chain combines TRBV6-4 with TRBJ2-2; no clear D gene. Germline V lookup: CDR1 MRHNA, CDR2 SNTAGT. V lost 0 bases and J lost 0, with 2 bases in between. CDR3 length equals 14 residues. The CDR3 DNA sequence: TGTGCCAGCAGTGACTCGCCGAACACCGGGGAGCTGTTTTTT. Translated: CASSDSPNTGELFF.

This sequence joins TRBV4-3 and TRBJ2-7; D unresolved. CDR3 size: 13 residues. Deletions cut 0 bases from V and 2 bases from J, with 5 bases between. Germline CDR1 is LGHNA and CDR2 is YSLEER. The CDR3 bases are TGCGCCAGCAGCCAAGATACAGCCTACGAGCAGTACTTC. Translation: CASSQDTAYEQYF.

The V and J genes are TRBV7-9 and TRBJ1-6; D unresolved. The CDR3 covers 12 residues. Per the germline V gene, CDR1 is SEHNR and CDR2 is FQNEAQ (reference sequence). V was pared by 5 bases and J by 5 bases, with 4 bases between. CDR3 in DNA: TGTGCCAGCAGCCCCCATAATTCACCCCTCCACTTT. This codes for CASSPHNSPLHF.

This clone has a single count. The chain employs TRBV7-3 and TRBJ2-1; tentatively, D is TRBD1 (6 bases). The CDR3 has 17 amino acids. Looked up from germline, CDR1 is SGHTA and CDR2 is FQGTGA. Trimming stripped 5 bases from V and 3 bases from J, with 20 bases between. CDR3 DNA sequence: TGTGCCAGCAGCAAGTCCTCATGGACAGCCCACTACAATGAGCAGTTCTTC. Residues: CASSKSSWTAHYNEQFF.

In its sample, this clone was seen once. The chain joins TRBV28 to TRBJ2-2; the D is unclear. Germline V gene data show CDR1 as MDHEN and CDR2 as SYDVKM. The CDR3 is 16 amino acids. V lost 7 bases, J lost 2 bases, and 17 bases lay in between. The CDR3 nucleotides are TGTGCCAGCAACCTTTTTACGGGCCCCAACACCGGGGAGCTGTTTTTT. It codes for CASNLFTGPNTGELFF. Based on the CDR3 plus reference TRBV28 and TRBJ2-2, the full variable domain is DVKVTQSSRYLVKRTGEKVFLECVQDMDHENMFWYRQDPGLGLRLIYFSYDVKMKEKGDIPEGYSVSREKKERFSLILESASTNQTSMYLCASNLFTGPNTGELFFGEGSRLTVL.

CDR3 region: CASSVGMGLTAYEQYF. The CDR3 DNA is TGTGCCAGCAGCGTAGGGATGGGCCTAACCGCCTACGAGCAGTACTTC. The rearrangement links TRBV9 to TRBJ2-7; D remains unclear. CDR3 length: 16 amino acids. The germline CDR1 and CDR2 sequences are SGDLS and YYNGEE. Deletions cut 0 bases from V and 2 bases from J, with 15 bases between.